One and the same sample provided the 6 T cell receptor beta chains below, sequenced in a study of PD-1 blockade in classical Hodgkin lymphoma. Regarding time point: cycle 4 day 1 (C4D1), after more than 5 weeks of nivolumab. Every single patient, without exception, relapsed after autologous stem cell transplantation, and brentuximab vedotin exposure varied. Clones were sequenced by immunoSEQ multiplex PCR, and TCRdb holds only the in-frame ones, with some missing. The data contain over 60,000 clones, roughly nine tenths of them singletons. The sample here was peripheral blood mononuclear cells (PBMCs), taken before the fourth cycle of nivolumab. The receptors originated from a human donor with classical Hodgkin lymphoma.

The genes are TRBV28 and TRBJ1-6; D is ambiguous. The length of the CDR3 is 14 residues. Trimming stripped 7 bases from V and 5 bases from J, with 12 bases between. The germline CDR1 and CDR2 sequences are MDHEN and SYDVKM. Written as DNA, the CDR3 is TGTGCCAGCAAGGAGAGTTCCAATAATTCACCCCTCCACTTT. Protein product: CASKESSNNSPLHF.

V and J are TRBV28 and TRBJ2-2; 12 nucleotides align to TRBD2. Germline loops: CDR1 MDHEN, CDR2 SYDVKM. V shed 7 bases and J 6 bases; nucleotides not matched to a gene: 9. The CDR3 consists of 16 residues. CDR3 nucleotides: TGTGCCAGCATCCGTCTAGCGGGGGGGCAAGCCGGGGAGCTGTTTTTT. Protein: CASIRLAGGQAGELFF. The entire variable domain, with the rest obtained from reference TRBV28 and TRBJ2-2, is as follows: DVKVTQSSRYLVKRTGEKVFLECVQDMDHENMFWYRQDPGLGLRLIYFSYDVKMKEKGDIPEGYSVSREKKERFSLILESASTNQTSMYLCASIRLAGGQAGELFFGEGSRLTVL.

V and J are TRBV7-9 and TRBJ1-2, with 12 nucleotides matching TRBD1. Losses at the gene ends were 5 bases for V and 2 bases for J; bases not matched to a gene: 3. Per germline, CDR1 SEHNR and CDR2 FQNEAQ (reference sequence). The CDR3 loop spans 15 amino acids. CDR3 sequence (DNA): TGTGCCAGCAGCCCCGGGACAGGGGGCAACTATGGCTACACCTTC. This translates into CASSPGTGGNYGYTF.

The V gene is TRBV9, the J gene TRBJ2-7; TRBD1 might be the D (7 bases). The CDR3 length is 16 residues. V gave up 0 bases and J gave up 3 bases, with 16 bases separating them. Germline CDR1 and CDR2: SGDLS and YYNGEE. The CDR3 sequence: CASSVGSDRDFYEQYF. In DNA form, the CDR3 reads TGTGCCAGCAGCGTAGGCAGCGACAGGGACTTCTACGAGCAGTACTTC.

This chain uses TRBV19 with TRBJ2-7; 10 bases fit TRBD1. This CDR3 contains 16 residues. V shed 6 bases and J 5 bases; nucleotides not matched to a gene: 13. Germline V gene sequence: CDR1 LNHDA, CDR2 SQIVND (reference sequence). The CDR3 nucleotides are TGTGCCAGTAGCCTCCTTAGGGGACAGGGGCCGCACGAGCAGTACTTC. Protein sequence: CASSLLRGQGPHEQYF.

J is TRBJ2-1 and V is TRBV4-2, with 12 bases matching TRBD2. V dropped 2 bases and J dropped 7; count of bases not matched to a gene: 9. The CDR3 is 17 amino acids. In germline, CDR1 is LGHNA, CDR2 YNFKEQ. CDR3 amino acids: CASSQRNLAGGSNEQFF. In DNA form, the CDR3 reads TGTGCCAGCAGCCAACGGAACCTAGCGGGGGGGTCTAATGAGCAGTTCTTC.